The 18 T cell receptor beta chains below were found in one sample sequenced in a study of CD8+CD57+ T cells in acquired aplastic anemia. CDR3 and TCR beta VDJ profiling relied on a genomic DNA template. MiXCR, run by TCRdb on the reads, gives a single entry per CDR3 protein. Of 400,000 to 450,000 distinct CDR3 sequences listed, 65% to 80% are singletons. The sequencing input was sorted CD4+, CD8+, or CD8+CD57+ T cells (not recorded which) from PBMCs. The receptor source for this set is a human donor in good health, serving as a control.

This clonotype has ten or more counts. The V and J genes are TRBV20-1 and TRBJ2-3, with D tentatively TRBD1 or TRBD2 (7 bases each). Trimming took 6 bases from V and 2 from J, leaving 21 bases between them. From germline, CDR1 is DFQATT and CDR2 SNEGSKA (reference sequence). The CDR3 runs to 16 residues. The DNA for the CDR3 is TGCAGTGCCAGGGGGGGGCGGGGCGGATACACAGATACGCAGTATTTT. It is translated as CSARGGRGGYTDTQYF.

Of note for this clonotype: The CDR3 does not close with the conserved phenylalanine or tryptophan, likely indicating a read error. The DNA is omitted, as the CDR3 cannot be located on it reliably, and the CDR3 follows TCRdb's listing. The chain links TRBV2 to TRBJ2-5; the listed D gene, TRBD1, was not tested against the DNA. CDR1 SNHLY and CDR2 FYNNEI come from the germline V gene. The CDR3 length is 16 residues, termini included. This CDR3 is CASSENGVRGDEQYFV.

The table lists this clonotype with many counts. The chain is built from TRBV12-3 or TRBV12-4 and TRBJ1-6, with D maybe TRBD1 (6 bases). The CDR3 covers 13 residues. The V gene lost 1 base and the J gene lost 9 bases, with 7 bases spanning the gap. The CDR3 DNA is TGTGCCAGCAGTTTAGGACAGGTTTCACCCCTCCACTTT. Translated: CASSLGQVSPLHF.

To note about this clonotype: This clone may be a read error of a much larger clone one base away. In this CDR3 the conserved last residue, phenylalanine or tryptophan, is missing, so a read error is likely. This chain uses TRBV4-1 with TRBJ1-3, with D possibly matching TRBD1 (5 bases). V was clipped by 4 bases and J by 4 bases, with 14 bases between them. Germline V gene data show CDR1 as MGHRA and CDR2 as YSYEKL. The CDR3 consists of 15 residues. CDR3 nucleotides: TGCGCCAGCAGCCGGCCTCAGGGTTCGGGAAACACCATATATTCT. Translated: CASSRPQGSGNTIYS.

The CDR3: CASSSTALWGTEAFF. The CDR3 DNA reads TGTGCCAGCAGCTCCACTGCGCTTTGGGGTACTGAAGCTTTCTTT. The chain carries TRBV7-2 and TRBJ1-1, with D uncertain. The CDR3 spans 15 residues. V gave up 4 bases and J gave up 5 bases, with 17 bases separating them. Germline V CDR1 and CDR2: SGHTA, FQGNSA.

V is TRBV2 and J is TRBJ2-7; 8 bases map to TRBD1. The CDR3 loop spans 16 amino acids. Germline values: CDR1 SNHLY, CDR2 FYNNEI. This CDR3 reads CASSVTTGTGGHQHFV. The CDR3 DNA sequence: TGTGCCAGCAGCGTGACGACCGGGACAGGCGGGCACCAGCATTTTGTC.

This chain joins TRBV20-1 and TRBJ1-5; D perhaps matches TRBD1 (6 bases). Germline CDR1 DFQATT, CDR2 SNEGSKA (reference sequence). Between the trimmed V and J ends, which lost 0 bases and 6 bases, there was a span of 15 bases. This CDR3 has 15 residues. CDR3 coding DNA: TGCAGTGCTAGAGATCGAGGGGGACTCCGTCAGCCCCAGCATTTT. Amino acids: CSARDRGGLRQPQHF.

The sample holds many counts of this clonotype. The V call is TRBV20-1, the J call TRBJ2-1, with TRBD2 matching 14 bases. Germline assignment: CDR1 DFQATT and CDR2 SNEGSKA (reference sequence). The CDR3 length is 15 residues. The V and J ends lost 0 bases and 9 bases, in that order; junction bases with no gene match: 4. CDR3 loop: CSARDGTSGGGEQFF. The DNA of the CDR3 is TGCAGTGCTAGAGATGGGACTAGCGGGGGTGGTGAGCAGTTCTTC.

The chain couples TRBV7-9 to TRBJ2-5; 7 nucleotides align to TRBD1. The CDR3 extends over 13 amino acids. V trimming: 3 bases; J trimming: 14 bases; junction bases outside the gene matches: 12. CDR1 and CDR2 (germline): SEHNR, FQNEAQ (reference sequence). The CDR3 DNA reads TGTGCCAGCAGCTTGGGACAGCGAGAGACCTACTACTTC. It codes for CASSLGQRETYYF.

This clonotype was detected many times. The rearrangement uses TRBV5-8 and TRBJ2-7; D uncertain. The germline V gene has CDR1 SGHTS and CDR2 YDEGEE. V was cut by 3 bases and J by 4 bases, with 8 bases left in between. The CDR3 runs 12 residues. The CDR3 region is CASSSDTYEQYF. The CDR3 bases are TGTGCCAGCAGCTCCGACACATACGAGCAGTACTTC.

The chain recombines TRBV2 with TRBJ1-5, with no clear D. The V gene lost 6 bases and the J gene lost 6 bases, with 12 bases spanning the gap. Germline V CDR1 and CDR2: SNHLY, FYNNEI. The CDR3 consists of 13 residues. The CDR3 nucleotides read TGTGCCAGCAGCCGAGACAAAACTCAGCCCCAGCATTTT. This gives the protein CASSRDKTQPQHF.

This chain uses TRBV20-1 with TRBJ1-2; D perhaps matches TRBD1 (5 bases). Trimming stripped 0 bases from V and 1 base from J, with 15 bases between. CDR3 size: 16 residues. The germline V gene encodes CDR1 DFQATT and CDR2 SNEGSKA (reference sequence). The CDR3 loop reads CSARDGLRGGNYGYTF. The DNA for the CDR3 is TGCAGTGCTAGAGATGGGTTACGGGGGGGTAACTATGGCTACACCTTC.

Points on this clonotype: Germline and junction disagree at one end, which may indicate a read error. CDR3 protein: CASTLATASGANVLTF. The CDR3 region has the DNA TGTGCCAGCACCTTGGCAACGGCGTCTGGCGCCAACGTCCTGACTTTC. This sequence joins TRBV7-8 and TRBJ2-6; D remains unclear. The CDR3 runs to 16 residues. Germline loops: CDR1 SGHVS, CDR2 FQNEAQ.

The chain links TRBV5-1 to TRBJ2-3; tentative D call: TRBD1 (6 bases). Germline values: CDR1 SGHRS, CDR2 YFSETQ. V was shortened by 3 bases and J by 3 bases, with 14 bases between the two germline ends. The CDR3 is 15 residues long. The CDR3 reads CASSWSATGTDTQYF. CDR3 DNA: TGCGCCAGCAGCTGGTCCGCGACAGGTACAGATACGCAGTATTTT.

The genes are TRBV7-3 and TRBJ1-1; D possibly corresponds to TRBD1 (6 bases). The CDR3 covers 15 residues. Per the germline V gene, CDR1 is SGHTA and CDR2 is FQGTGA. Trimming took off 4 bases at V and 4 bases at J, with 16 bases between the two ends. CDR3 in DNA: TGTGCCAGCAGCTCGGACGGACGGGGGGCCACTGAAGCTTTCTTT. It is translated as CASSSDGRGATEAFF.

CDR3 coding DNA: TGCAGTGCTCGCGGACAGGGGCGAACCTCGGCGAACACTGAAGCTTTCTTT. Protein product: CSARGQGRTSANTEAFF. The chain employs TRBV20-1 and TRBJ1-1; TRBD1 aligns across 9 bases. Per the germline V gene, CDR1 is DFQATT and CDR2 is SNEGSKA (reference sequence). CDR3 length: 17 amino acids. V was clipped by 5 bases and J by 1 base; unmatched bases: 14.

The chain is built from TRBV7-9 and TRBJ2-1; TRBD2 matches 8 bases. CDR3 length equals 16 residues. After removal of 1 base from V and 7 bases from J, the junction contained 9 bases not matched to a gene. CDR1 and CDR2 from the germline V gene are SEHNR and FQNEAQ (reference sequence). The CDR3 region has the DNA TGTGCCAGCAGCTTAGTTCAGCGGGGGTCGAGAAATGAGCAGTTCTTC. Its translation: CASSLVQRGSRNEQFF.

Concerning this clonotype itself: At one of its ends the junction is not consistent with the germline gene, which may arise from a read error. V is TRBV24-1 and J is TRBJ2-2, with 8 bases identical to TRBD1. This CDR3 comprises 14 residues. Germline loops: CDR1 KGHDR, CDR2 SFDVKD. In DNA, the CDR3 is TGTACCACCAGCGAGACAGGGGATACCGGGGAGCTGTTTTTT. Amino acid sequence: CTTSETGDTGELFF.